This T cell receptor (beta chain) was sequenced in a study of blood T cell repertoires in COVID-19 (dated by TCRdb to the early 2020s). Context from the whole study: Collaborator samples came from the United States, Italy and Spain and covered acute and convalescent phases of COVID-19. The material from the prospective study consisted of cDNA or gDNA derived from T cells, B-cell-depleted T cells, or PBMCs. The dataset comprised deeply sampled blood TCRbeta repertoires from subjects exposed to, actively infected with, or recovered from COVID-19. A freely available public database, intended as a resource for researchers studying the immune response to SARS-CoV-2, is where the repertoires were released. Samples were obtained from the ongoing ImmuneRACE study (first 160 participants) and from some 1,200 subjects provided by 6 global collaborators. Sample metadata almost always included a de-identified subject ID, COVID-19 status, age in years and sex. HLA class I and class II types, where available, came from metadata supplied by the sample provider rather than from assay-based typing.

The immunoSEQ Assay, a bias-controlled multiplex PCR, was used to amplify TCRbeta CDR3 regions from genomic DNA. For the original study's pipeline: Within the assay, amplification of reference gene primers was used to estimate how many nucleated cells each sample contained. To quantify the absolute abundance of each unique TCRbeta CDR3 rearrangement, sequence reads were collapsed and filtered. For each sample, productive Simpson clonality was calculated as the square root of Simpson's diversity index across productive rearrangements. TCRdb took this table from immuneACCESS and kept in-frame rearrangements with V and J called. Such tables lack part of the clones; where checked against another copy, unresolved V genes explain under half of the gap, and the rest is unexplained. V and J calls plus clone size are reproduced from that table; the DNA served to infer D and trimming. Within this sample are tens of thousands of clones, with 87% of them counted one time only. Under 6.5% of the sample belongs to the ten largest clones.

Beyond this particular receptor, the publication reports: The quantity of clinical and demographic metadata differed by source and by participant and was supplied without curation.

To note about this clone: Its antigen has not been determined. No much larger clone is present one base from it, and per-base qualities are unavailable.

The germline V gene yields MGHRA for CDR1 and YSYEKL for CDR2. V is reduced by 0 bases and J by 4 bases, leaving a spacing of 9 bases between them. From the cysteine up to the phenylalanine, the CDR3 has a length of 15 residues. The retained sequence is limited to the CDR3, 45 bases, with the frame set at the first base. Each collaborating institution followed its own protocols to collect whole blood in K2EDTA tubes. For TCRbeta analysis, collaborators shipped samples in one of three forms: frozen whole blood, isolated PBMCs, or DNA extracted from either of those sample types. The sequence joins TRBV4-1 to TRBJ2-2; the D gene remains uncertain. The sample consisted of peripheral blood. The TCR comes from a man in his sixties with active COVID-19. This receptor carries the CDR3 CASSQESVLTGELFF. DNA sequence: TGCGCCAGCAGCCAAGAGTCGGTCCTCACCGGGGAGCTGTTTTTT.